This entry lists 23 T cell receptor beta chains sequenced from one sample in a study of cytomegalovirus exposure and HLA in healthy donors. With 60 Vbeta and 13 Jbeta primers, the PCR was carried out. Clones were sequenced by immunoSEQ multiplex PCR, and TCRdb holds only the in-frame ones, with some missing. The sample shows about 140,000 clones, 77% of them seen only once. Sequencing was performed on PBMCs. All receptors come from a female donor in good health and CMV-seronegative.

The chain recombines TRBV2 with TRBJ1-5; maybe TRBD1 (6 bases). The CDR3 runs 15 residues. Germline V gene sequence: CDR1 SNHLY, CDR2 FYNNEI. Trimming pared 4 bases from V and 2 bases from J, leaving 12 bases between. The DNA for the CDR3 is TGTGCCAGCAGTGGGTCGGGGGGCGGCAATCAGCCCCAGCATTTT. Its protein product is CASSGSGGGNQPQHF.

The V gene is TRBV6-5, the J gene TRBJ2-1; D not certain. V lost 6 bases, J lost 1 base, and 13 bases lay in between. The germline gives CDR1 MNHEY, CDR2 SVGAGI. The CDR3 is 15 residues long. CDR3 amino acids: CASSRDWSSYNEQFF. Written as DNA, the CDR3 is TGTGCCAGCAGCCGCGACTGGAGTTCCTACAATGAGCAGTTCTTC.

The chain uses TRBV6-5 and TRBJ1-5; 7 bases fit TRBD1. Germline V gives CDR1 MNHEY, CDR2 SVGAGI. Trimming removed 6 bases from V and 7 bases from J; junction bases left unmatched: 9. This CDR3 contains 14 residues. The CDR3 reads CASSPDRDGQPQHF. In DNA form, the CDR3 reads TGTGCCAGCAGCCCTGACAGGGATGGACAGCCCCAGCATTTT.

V usage is TRBV29-1 and J usage is TRBJ1-4; 7 bases line up with TRBD1. The germline gives CDR1 SQVTM, CDR2 ANQGSEA. J was trimmed by 2 bases and V by 7 bases; bases with no gene match: 10. CDR3 length: 15 amino acids. CDR3 nucleotides: TGCAGCGCCCGACAGGGAATCGGTACTAATGAAAAACTGTTTTTT. Amino acids: CSARQGIGTNEKLFF.

In its sample, this clone was seen a few times. The junction differs from germline at one of its ends, possibly a read error. V is TRBV7-9 and J is TRBJ1-2, with 12 bases lining up with TRBD1. This CDR3 is 19 amino acids long. Germline CDR1 is SEHNR and CDR2 is FQNEAQ (reference sequence). The CDR3 loop reads CSSSLGLGTGGARNYGYTF. CDR3 nucleotides: TGTTCCAGCAGCTTAGGATTGGGGACAGGGGGCGCTCGGAACTATGGCTACACCTTC.

The rearrangement joins TRBV9 to TRBJ2-1; tentatively, D is TRBD2 (5 bases). The germline CDR1 and CDR2 sequences are SGDLS and YYNGEE. The CDR3 is made up of 13 amino acids. Between the trimmed V and J ends, which lost 4 bases and 7 bases, there was a span of 12 bases. This CDR3 is CASSLAWENEQFF. Written as DNA, the CDR3 is TGTGCCAGCAGCCTAGCCTGGGAGAATGAGCAGTTCTTC.

The chain links TRBV11-2 to TRBJ1-2; D may be TRBD1 (5 bases). The CDR3 totals 12 residues. The V gene's germline CDR1 is SGHAT and CDR2 FQNNGV. Trimming took 5 bases from V and 8 from J, leaving 12 bases between them. The CDR3 reads CASSQGEVGYTF. The DNA of the CDR3 is TGTGCCAGCAGCCAAGGGGAGGTCGGCTACACCTTC.

This sequence joins TRBV7-9 and TRBJ2-7; D is uncertain. V was trimmed by 3 bases and J by 1 base, leaving 4 bases between them. This CDR3 comprises 12 residues. Germline V gene data show CDR1 as SEHNR and CDR2 as FQNEAQ (reference sequence). The CDR3 coding sequence is TGTGCCAGCAGCTTCGGGTCCTACGAGCAGTACTTC. Protein sequence: CASSFGSYEQYF.

This clone has more than one count but fewer than ten. The J gene is TRBJ1-2, the V gene TRBV18; 10 nucleotides agree with TRBD1. The V and J ends lost 0 bases and 0 bases, in that order; junction bases with no gene match: 7. The CDR3 is 18 amino acids. CDR1 and CDR2 from the germline V gene are KGHSH and LQKENI. CDR3: CASSPPMGQGTPNYGYTF. The DNA of the CDR3 is TGTGCCAGCTCACCACCGATGGGACAGGGGACACCTAACTATGGCTACACCTTC.

The chain combines TRBV27 with TRBJ1-6; the match to TRBD1 covers 7 bases. This CDR3 comprises 17 residues. Germline V gene data show CDR1 as MNHEY and CDR2 as SMNVEV (reference sequence). The V segment lost 1 base and the J segment 8 bases; nucleotides outside the gene matches: 11. In DNA form, the CDR3 reads TGTGCCAGCAGTTTATACTCGACAGGGTTAAAGGATTCACCCCTCCACTTT. Protein sequence: CASSLYSTGLKDSPLHF.

This chain uses TRBV5-8 with TRBJ2-5; D gene unclear. V shed 1 base and J shed 9 bases, with 10 bases lying between them. From germline, CDR1 is SGHTS and CDR2 YDEGEE. CDR3 length equals 12 residues. CDR3 DNA sequence: TGTGCCAGCAGCTTGCGCGGAACATCCCAGTACTTC. As protein: CASSLRGTSQYF.

This chain joins TRBV28 and TRBJ1-2; 8 nucleotides agree with TRBD1. V was pared by 4 bases and J by 4 bases, with 11 bases of the junction left unmatched. CDR1 and CDR2 from the germline V gene are MDHEN and SYDVKM. This CDR3 comprises 16 residues. The CDR3 nucleotides are TGTGCCAGCAGTTCTGACCCGGGACAGGCCCGCTATGGCTACACCTTC. Protein: CASSSDPGQARYGYTF.

This clone was counted once. The chain uses TRBV6-6 and TRBJ1-1, with unresolved D. The CDR3 is 12 amino acids. CDR1 is MNHNY and CDR2 is SVGAGI in the germline V gene (reference sequence). V was shortened by 0 bases and J by 7 bases, with 6 bases between the two germline ends. CDR3 region: CASSYSRREAFF. The CDR3 DNA reads TGTGCCAGCAGTTACTCGAGGCGTGAAGCTTTCTTT.

This clone was seen only once. The junction departs from the called germline gene at one end, perhaps through a read error. V is TRBV7-8 and J is TRBJ2-3; TRBD2 aligns across 12 bases. The CDR3 runs 16 residues. The germline gives CDR1 SGHVS, CDR2 FQNEAQ. DNA for the CDR3: TGTGCCAGCAGCACCCTACTAGCGGGGGGCACGGATACGCAGTATTTT. Its protein product is CASSTLLAGGTDTQYF.

The rearrangement uses TRBV5-4 and TRBJ2-2; 9 bases match TRBD1. CDR1 is SGHNT and CDR2 is YYREEE in the germline V gene (reference sequence). CDR3 size: 14 residues. V lost 4 bases to trimming and J lost 4 bases; unmatched junction nucleotides: 2. The CDR3 spells CASSRDRATGELFF. CDR3 coding DNA: TGTGCCAGCAGCAGGGACAGGGCCACCGGGGAGCTGTTTTTT.

J is TRBJ2-3 and V is TRBV7-3; 7 nucleotides align to TRBD2. V gave up 4 bases and J gave up 0 bases; unmatched junction bases: 1. Germline V gene sequence: CDR1 SGHTA, CDR2 FQGTGA. The CDR3 sequence is 14 residues long. The CDR3 coding sequence is TGTGCCAGCAGCTCAGCGGGGAGCACAGATACGCAGTATTTT. Its protein is CASSSAGSTDTQYF.

This clone occurred once. The chain has TRBV7-3 and TRBJ2-2; tentatively, D is TRBD1 (5 bases). CDR3 length: 14 residues. Germline V CDR1 and CDR2: SGHTA, FQGTGA. The V end lost 5 bases, the J end lost 7 bases, and 14 bases lay between the germline ends. CDR3 bases: TGTGCCAGCAGCCCACCGACAGAGGTCGGGGAGCTGTTTTTT. The encoded protein is CASSPPTEVGELFF.

The chain is built from TRBV19 and TRBJ2-1, with D uncertain. Germline assignment: CDR1 LNHDA and CDR2 SQIVND (reference sequence). This CDR3 has 13 amino acids. V lost 3 bases and J lost 4, with 7 bases in between. CDR3 in amino acids: CASSIGRYNEQFF. The DNA of the CDR3 is TGTGCCAGTAGTATCGGCAGGTACAATGAGCAGTTCTTC. The entire variable domain, with the rest obtained from reference TRBV19 and TRBJ2-1, is as follows: DGGITQSPKYLFRKEGQNVTLSCEQNLNHDAMYWYRQDPGQGLRLIYYSQIVNDFQKGDIAEGYSVSREKKESFPLTVTSAQKNPTAFYLCASSIGRYNEQFFGPGTRLTVL.

The gene calls are TRBV7-9 and TRBJ2-1; D unclear. The CDR3 has 16 residues. The V gene's germline CDR1 is SEHNR and CDR2 FQNEAQ (reference sequence). V was clipped by 1 base and J by 2 bases, with 12 bases between them. The CDR3: CASSLGATSAYNEQFF. CDR3 nucleotides: TGTGCCAGCAGCTTAGGGGCGACCTCCGCCTACAATGAGCAGTTCTTC.

This clone appeared a few times. Distinct nucleotide sequences in the sample also encode this CDR3. CDR3 bases: TGTGCCAGCAGCTCGGACAGAGGAAACACCATATATTTT. Its protein product is CASSSDRGNTIYF. The chain employs TRBV7-2 and TRBJ1-3; maybe TRBD1 (6 bases). Germline CDR1 SGHTA, CDR2 FQGNSA. V gave up 4 bases and J gave up 4 bases, with 8 bases separating them. This CDR3 region has 13 residues.

The J gene is TRBJ2-5, the V gene TRBV7-6; 11 bases fit TRBD2. V lost 5 bases and J lost 2; bases outside the gene matches: 7. The germline V gene has CDR1 SGHVS and CDR2 FNYEAQ. This CDR3 spans 16 amino acids. The CDR3 sequence: CASSPMTSGTQETQYF. The CDR3 DNA is TGTGCCAGCAGCCCCATGACTAGCGGGACACAAGAGACCCAGTACTTC.

The CDR3 DNA sequence: TGCGCCAGCAGCTTCTTCAGCACAGATACGCAGTATTTT. It is translated as CASSFFSTDTQYF. The chain is built from TRBV5-1 and TRBJ2-3; D is uncertain. Looked up from germline, CDR1 is SGHRS and CDR2 is YFSETQ. The CDR3 has 13 amino acids. Trimming cost V 2 bases and J 0 bases, with 4 bases left between them.

V usage is TRBV12-5 and J usage is TRBJ2-1; 10 bases match TRBD1. The junction had 9 bases not matched to a gene; V was cut back by 5 bases and J by 8 bases. CDR1 LGHNT and CDR2 FRNRAP come from the germline V gene. CDR3 size: 15 residues. In DNA, the CDR3 is TGTGCTAGTGGTCCGGGGGGACAGGGGACCCATGAGCAGTTCTTC. This encodes CASGPGGQGTHEQFF.